This T cell receptor (beta chain) is from a study of T cell responses to AZD1222 COVID-19 vaccine. Broader study findings: The study reported that nearly half of spike-specific TCRs target unmutated variant regions.

CDR1 and CDR2 (germline): MNHEY, SVGAGI. V was shortened by 6 bases and J by 6 bases, with 9 bases between the two germline ends. This CDR3 is 11 amino acids long. This table comes from immunoSEQ multiplex PCR, and its TCRdb copy is limited to in-frame clones, with some not included. The data show 130,000 to 150,000 clones, 80% to 95% seen once. On this clone itself: The antigen is undetermined.

This sequence was found in an adult in good health. V is TRBV6-5 and J is TRBJ2-7; the D gene is possibly TRBD2 (6 bases). Here the sequenced sample was peripheral blood, taken on day 0 of AZD1222 vaccination. Here the CDR3 reads CASSWDSEQYF. CDR3 coding DNA: TGTGCCAGCAGCTGGGACTCCGAGCAGTACTTC.